This TCR beta chain derives from a study of shared clonotypes between healthy human individuals. Study results and limitations: The sampled material consisted only of blood, and tissue repertoires are likely to differ.

Caucasian adults residing in Nashville, Tennessee made up all the donors. Notes on this clone: Its specificity is unknown.

Germline CDR1 reads SGHVT; CDR2 reads SQSDAQ. With V trimmed by 5 bases and J by 2 bases, 10 bases remained unmatched. The CDR3 covers 17 residues. An even split of each subset's genomic DNA across several immunoSEQ plates was performed. In the study's own analysis: Filtering differed, since immunoSEQ gave only junction sequences and no quality scores. Profiling relied on immunoSEQ multiplex PCR, and the TCRdb table lists in-frame clones only, not all of them. That table supplies the V and J calls and clone size; D and trimming were determined from the DNA. The sample has nearly 500,000 clones; about three quarters are singletons.

This clonotype was obtained from a woman aged 40 to 50 in good health. Some clones in this sample may be carry-over from other donors' samples. The chain employs TRBV7-4 and TRBJ2-7; 12 bases fit TRBD1. The specimen was PBMCs. CDR3 in amino acids: CASSQGQGAYLPYEQYF. The CDR3 nucleotides read TGTGCCAGCAGCCAGGGACAGGGGGCTTATCTCCCCTACGAGCAGTACTTC.